The 24 T cell receptor beta chains below all came from one sample that was sequenced in a study of blood T cell repertoires in COVID-19. TCRdb's table, derived via immunoSEQ multiplex PCR, lists solely in-frame clones and lacks some. The data show tens of thousands of clones, about three quarters seen once. Sequenced input: peripheral blood. The receptors derive from a human donor with active or convalescent COVID-19. The donor label of this sample is uncertain.

The chain links TRBV9 to TRBJ2-7; D not certain. CDR1 is SGDLS, CDR2 YYNGEE, per germline. CDR3 size: 14 residues. Deletions cut 0 bases from V and 7 bases from J, with 14 bases between. CDR3 amino acids: CASSVAVLSGEQYF. Here the CDR3 DNA reads TGTGCCAGCAGCGTAGCTGTCCTTTCAGGAGAGCAGTACTTC.

The gene calls are TRBV5-1 and TRBJ1-3, with 7 nucleotides matching TRBD1. Germline V gene sequence: CDR1 SGHRS, CDR2 YFSETQ. J lost 0 bases, V lost 3 bases, and 6 bases had no gene match. The CDR3 is 16 residues long. The CDR3 region has the DNA TGCGCCAGCAGCTCCCAACAGGGGTTCTCTGGAAACACCATATATTTT. Translation: CASSSQQGFSGNTIYF.

This sequence joins TRBV19 and TRBJ1-4, with 7 bases that match TRBD1. V lost 6 bases, J lost 5 bases, and 3 bases stayed unmatched. CDR3 length: 13 amino acids. Germline loops: CDR1 LNHDA, CDR2 SQIVND (reference sequence). The CDR3 DNA sequence: TGTGCCAGTAGCCAGGGGGTAAATGAAAAACTGTTTTTT. This encodes CASSQGVNEKLFF.

The J gene is TRBJ2-3, the V gene TRBV7-7; 16 nucleotides line up with TRBD2. Germline V gene lookup returns CDR1 SSHAT and CDR2 FNYEAQ (reference sequence). This CDR3 region has 16 residues. With 5 bases clipped from V and 4 bases from J, the junction kept 3 bases outside the gene matches. The CDR3: CASSPGTSGRADTQYF. The CDR3 nucleotides are TGTGCCAGCAGCCCAGGGACTAGCGGGAGGGCAGATACGCAGTATTTT.

The chain links TRBV28 to TRBJ1-3; D gene uncertain. This CDR3 spans 12 amino acids. Trimming left V 6 bases short and J 3 bases short, with 6 bases between. The germline CDR1 and CDR2 sequences are MDHEN and SYDVKM. The CDR3 reads CASRERGNTIYF. As DNA, the CDR3 is TGTGCCAGCAGAGAGCGTGGAAACACCATATATTTT.

V gene TRBV6-5 combines with J gene TRBJ2-5, with a weak D call TRBD1 (6 bases). The germline V and J ends were trimmed by 4 bases and 4 bases, with 13 bases remaining between them. CDR1 is MNHEY and CDR2 is SVGAGI in the germline V gene. The CDR3 contains 14 residues. The CDR3 is CASSSGAELETQYF. For the CDR3, the DNA is TGTGCCAGCAGTTCAGGGGCCGAATTAGAGACCCAGTACTTC.

This chain uses TRBV6-5 with TRBJ2-7; D not resolved. Germline CDR1 and CDR2: MNHEY and SVGAGI. V was clipped by 7 bases and J by 4 bases, with 14 bases between them. The CDR3 has 13 amino acids. This CDR3 reads CASTNPGGYEQYF. The CDR3 DNA follows: TGTGCCAGCACCAACCCCGGCGGTTACGAGCAGTACTTC.

The V call is TRBV7-2, the J call TRBJ2-2; 7 nucleotides agree with TRBD1. Germline lookup yields CDR1 SGHTA and CDR2 FQGNSA. With V trimmed by 2 bases and J by 1 base, 10 bases remained unmatched. CDR3 length: 18 amino acids. CDR3 amino acids: CASSLREGGTLNTGELFF. The CDR3, as DNA: TGTGCCAGCAGCTTACGGGAAGGGGGCACCCTGAACACCGGGGAGCTGTTTTTT.

The gene calls are TRBV11-3 and TRBJ1-1; 7 bases are a match to TRBD1. The germline gives CDR1 SGHNT, CDR2 YENEEA. CDR3 length: 13 amino acids. After removal of 7 bases from V and 5 bases from J, the junction contained 7 bases not matched to a gene. CDR3 sequence: CASTRTGGTEAFF. The CDR3, as DNA: TGTGCCAGCACCCGGACAGGCGGGACTGAAGCTTTCTTT.

The chain has TRBV6-2 or TRBV6-3 and TRBJ2-7, with 10 bases aligning to TRBD1. CDR3 size: 16 residues. The V gene end was trimmed by 2 bases and the J gene end by 3 bases; junction bases not matched to a gene: 7. Germline CDR1 and CDR2: MNHEY and SVGEGT. The DNA of the CDR3 is TGTGCCAGCAGTTACCCGACAGGGGGCTCATTCTACGAGCAGTACTTC. Protein product: CASSYPTGGSFYEQYF.

Here the CDR3 DNA reads TGTGCCAGCAGCAAATCGACAGGGGCCAAACTTAATAGCAATCAGCCCCAGCATTTT. It translates to CASSKSTGAKLNSNQPQHF. The chain carries TRBV11-3 and TRBJ1-5; 8 bases agree with TRBD1. After removal of 5 bases from V and 0 bases from J, the junction contained 15 bases not matched to a gene. The germline V gene encodes CDR1 SGHNT and CDR2 YENEEA. This CDR3 contains 19 residues.

The chain combines TRBV7-2 with TRBJ1-3, with D perhaps TRBD1 (5 bases). The CDR3 runs to 17 residues. CDR1 and CDR2 from the germline V gene are SGHTA and FQGNSA. V was shortened by 4 bases and J by 0 bases, with 16 bases between the two germline ends. The CDR3 sequence is CASSYLAGGGSGNTIYF. CDR3 bases: TGTGCCAGCAGCTACTTGGCCGGGGGAGGCTCTGGAAACACCATATATTTT.

This chain uses TRBV11-2 with TRBJ2-7; TRBD1 aligns across 7 bases. The V gene end was trimmed by 6 bases and the J gene end by 3 bases; junction bases not matched to a gene: 5. The CDR3 is made up of 13 amino acids. CDR1 and CDR2 (germline): SGHAT, FQNNGV. This chain's CDR3 is CASSKDRNYEQYF. CDR3 DNA: TGTGCCAGCAGTAAGGACAGGAACTACGAGCAGTACTTC.

The chain joins TRBV7-8 to TRBJ1-5, with D perhaps matching TRBD1 (5 bases). V gave up 1 base and J gave up 4 bases, with 11 bases separating them. This CDR3 is built from 15 residues. The germline V gene encodes CDR1 SGHVS and CDR2 FQNEAQ. DNA for the CDR3: TGTGCCAGCAGCTTAGTTTCGACAGCTAATCAGCCCCAGCATTTT. The encoded protein is CASSLVSTANQPQHF.

This clone has only a few counts. This sequence joins TRBV27 and TRBJ2-1, with 8 bases lining up with TRBD1. The trim removed 5 bases at V and 3 bases at J, leaving 9 bases unmatched. The CDR3 covers 16 residues. CDR1 is MNHEY, CDR2 SMNVEV, per germline (reference sequence). The CDR3 protein is CASSPYRGIVYNEQFF. In DNA form, the CDR3 reads TGTGCCAGCAGTCCCTACAGGGGGATAGTCTACAATGAGCAGTTCTTC.

The chain has TRBV4-1 and TRBJ1-1; D is perhaps TRBD1 (5 bases). The CDR3 is made up of 15 amino acids. CDR1 and CDR2 (germline): MGHRA, YSYEKL. Trimming removed 1 base at V and 0 bases at J, with 9 bases between. The CDR3 loop is CASSQGAGMNTEAFF. CDR3 coding DNA: TGCGCCAGCAGCCAAGGGGCAGGGATGAACACTGAAGCTTTCTTT.

The J gene is TRBJ1-5, the V gene TRBV28, with a weak D call TRBD1 (5 bases). Per the germline V gene, CDR1 is MDHEN and CDR2 is SYDVKM. This CDR3 spans 14 amino acids. V was cut by 7 bases and J by 0 bases, with 10 bases left in between. CDR3 amino acids: CASTLGHSNQPQHF. In nucleotides, the CDR3 is TGTGCCAGCACCTTGGGGCATAGCAATCAGCCCCAGCATTTT.

This chain connects TRBV24-1 to TRBJ2-7; 10 bases are a match to TRBD2. The germline V gene has CDR1 KGHDR and CDR2 SFDVKD. The CDR3 contains 15 residues. The trim removed 4 bases at V and 5 bases at J, leaving 7 bases unmatched. The CDR3 region has the DNA TGTGCCACCAGTGACCATAGCGGGAGGAGCGACGAGCAGTACTTC. Translating gives CATSDHSGRSDEQYF.

The rearrangement links TRBV24-1 to TRBJ2-7; 7 bases are a match to TRBD1. V shed 4 bases, J shed 1 base, and the junction held 6 bases outside the gene matches. Germline CDR1 is KGHDR and CDR2 is SFDVKD. The length of the CDR3 is 15 residues. CDR3 in DNA: TGTGCCACCAGTGACCCGGGACAGCGATCCTACGAGCAGTACTTC. Protein: CATSDPGQRSYEQYF.

The gene calls are TRBV20-1 and TRBJ2-1; 8 nucleotides line up with TRBD1. This CDR3 has 10 residues. Germline V gene data show CDR1 as DFQATT and CDR2 as SNEGSKA (reference sequence). V lost 6 bases and J lost 15; bases outside the gene matches: 7. CDR3: CSAGTGGRFF. The CDR3 region has the DNA TGCAGTGCCGGGACAGGCGGCCGGTTCTTC.

This CDR3 reads CASSWRGQGNQPQHF. The CDR3 nucleotides read TGTGCCAGCAGCTGGCGTGGACAGGGTAATCAGCCCCAGCATTTT. The chain links TRBV5-8 to TRBJ1-5, with 8 positions matching TRBD1. Germline CDR1 and CDR2: SGHTS and YDEGEE. Unmatched junction bases numbered 6, after V lost 3 bases and J lost 4 bases. The CDR3 is 15 amino acids.

In its sample, this clone was seen a few times. The chain recombines TRBV18 with TRBJ2-1; no clear D gene. The CDR3 contains 15 residues. The V end lost 2 bases, the J end lost 0 bases, and 8 bases lay between the germline ends. CDR1 and CDR2 from the germline V gene are KGHSH and LQKENI. The CDR3 loop reads CASSPTRSSYNEQFF. The CDR3 DNA follows: TGTGCCAGCTCACCAACAAGGAGCTCCTACAATGAGCAGTTCTTC.

V gene TRBV9 combines with J gene TRBJ1-3; D not certain. Trimming left V 3 bases short and J 3 bases short, with 13 bases between. There are 15 residues in the CDR3. CDR1 is SGDLS and CDR2 is YYNGEE in the germline V gene. This CDR3 is CASSGAYAFGNTIYF. In DNA form, the CDR3 reads TGTGCCAGCAGCGGCGCTTATGCTTTTGGAAACACCATATATTTT.

This chain joins TRBV19 and TRBJ2-1; 10 bases align to TRBD2. CDR1 and CDR2 from the germline V gene are LNHDA and SQIVND (reference sequence). CDR3 length: 17 residues. Germline trimming cut 3 bases from V and 4 bases from J; bases unmatched to any gene: 9. CDR3 residues: CASSMGPLAGDYNEQFF. DNA of the CDR3: TGTGCCAGTAGTATGGGTCCCCTAGCGGGAGATTACAATGAGCAGTTCTTC.